This entry lists 5 T cell receptor beta chains sequenced from one sample in a study of blood T cell repertoires in COVID-19. Only in-frame clones appear in the TCRdb table, and some are missing; sequencing was by immunoSEQ multiplex PCR. The table has 100,000 to 150,000 clones, about 85% seen once. Sequencing was carried out using peripheral blood. The receptors were gathered from a woman older than 75 with COVID-19, enrolled during active disease.

J is TRBJ2-7 and V is TRBV6-5, with 10 bases fitting TRBD1. With 6 bases clipped from V and 2 bases from J, the junction kept 7 bases outside the gene matches. The germline V gene has CDR1 MNHEY and CDR2 SVGAGI. The CDR3 has 15 amino acids. CDR3 region: CASRLTGTGAYEQYF. CDR3 in DNA: TGTGCCAGCAGACTTACTGGGACAGGGGCCTACGAGCAGTACTTC.

There are a few counts of this clone. V is TRBV28 and J is TRBJ1-1; D not certain. The germline CDR1 and CDR2 sequences are MDHEN and SYDVKM. This CDR3 comprises 14 residues. V was trimmed by 7 bases and J by 1 base, leaving 13 bases between them. Here the CDR3 reads CASKPPGSNTEAFF. The DNA for the CDR3 is TGTGCCAGCAAACCCCCAGGATCGAACACTGAAGCTTTCTTT.

This clone was seen once. The chain employs TRBV4-3 and TRBJ2-7; a possible D gene is TRBD1 (6 bases). Looked up from germline, CDR1 is LGHNA and CDR2 is YSLEER. Trimming stripped 0 bases from V and 2 bases from J, with 8 bases between. CDR3 length: 14 residues. CDR3 DNA sequence: TGCGCCAGCAGCCAAGATCAGGGGCCCTACGAGCAGTACTTC. Translation gives CASSQDQGPYEQYF.

The chain has TRBV5-1 and TRBJ1-4; D perhaps matches TRBD1 (5 bases). The germline V gene has CDR1 SGHRS and CDR2 YFSETQ. There are 15 residues in the CDR3. Trimming cost V 3 bases and J 8 bases, with 17 bases left between them. DNA of the CDR3: TGCGCCAGCAGCTCCCAGGGCCAGGGAAAGGAAAAACTGTTTTTT. Translation gives CASSSQGQGKEKLFF.

V is TRBV7-2 and J is TRBJ2-7, with 7 bases lining up with TRBD2. The V gene's germline CDR1 is SGHTA and CDR2 FQGNSA. CDR3 size: 17 residues. The trim removed 5 bases at V and 0 bases at J, leaving 13 bases unmatched. Here the CDR3 DNA reads TGTGCCAGCAGCCAAACCACGGCGGGAGACGGCTCCTACGAGCAGTACTTC. Translated: CASSQTTAGDGSYEQYF.